The source of this TCR beta chain is a study of T cells after yellow fever vaccination. Study overall: SMART-Seq v4 Ultra Low Input prepared libraries from low-cell fractions.

This clonotype has a count of ten or more. Template-switching 5'RACE yielded the TCR cDNA; a universal primer site and UMIs were added in the process. MiXCR, applied by TCRdb to the 5' RACE reads, yields one record per CDR3 protein. This table has 250,000 or so distinct CDR3 sequences, 3.6% appearing once. CDR3 length equals 17 residues. Deletions cut 3 bases from V and 1 base from J, with 15 bases between. The sample in question was PBMCs, obtained 15 days after the yellow fever booster vaccination. This rearrangement joins TRBV12-3 or TRBV12-4 to TRBJ2-2; unclear D gene. The source of this sequence is a man younger than 30 who received the YFV17D yellow fever vaccine. The CDR3 here is CASSFQVAARNTGELFF. The CDR3 DNA reads as TGTGCCAGCAGTTTTCAGGTGGCAGCAAGGAACACCGGGGAGCTGTTTTTT.